This T cell receptor (beta chain) appears in the sequencing data of a study of cytomegalovirus exposure and HLA in healthy donors. V was shortened by 2 bases and J by 2 bases, with 9 bases between the two germline ends. Germline assignment: CDR1 GTSNPN and CDR2 SVGIG (reference sequence). The CDR3 length is 13 residues. PCR employed 60 Vbeta and 13 Jbeta primers. Method: immunoSEQ multiplex PCR; TCRdb's copy keeps in-frame clones and lacks some. The profile shows some 150,000 clones, around 79% of them singletons. In regard to this clone: Its specificity is not known.

Study-level results: Common viral pathogens (according to a later analysis) appeared linked to several of the most significant clusters.

Unrecorded immune exposure was likely among donors, who were nominally healthy when sampled. The V gene is TRBV30, the J gene TRBJ2-5; D is undetermined. The sequencing sample was made of PBMCs. The receptor comes from a human donor in good health. The CDR3 nucleotides read TGTGCCTGGAGTTATGCAGGACAAGAGACCCAGTACTTC. Translated: CAWSYAGQETQYF.